This entry features one T cell receptor beta chain sequence. Using immunoSEQ multiplex PCR, the repertoire was profiled, and TCRdb retains in-frame clones only, with some absent. Among about 73,000 clones listed, 90% were seen once. The sample is drawn from a study of technical replicates of blood from several donors. Germline V gives CDR1 SGDLS, CDR2 YYNGEE. CDR3 length: 17 residues. Trimming removed 1 base from V and 0 bases from J; junction bases left unmatched: 6. The sequenced sample consisted of PBMCs. The chain is built from TRBV9 and TRBJ2-7; TRBD2 aligns across 11 bases. This TCR derives from a human donor in good health. Some clones in this sample may be carry-over from other donors' samples. The CDR3 coding sequence is TGTGCCAGCAGCGTAAGGACTAGCGGGCGCTGCTCCTACGAGCAGTACTTC. This encodes CASSVRTSGRCSYEQYF.